This T cell receptor beta chain was sequenced in a study of CD8 T cells in ankylosing spondylitis. General study results and limits: One TCR beta motif, made up of eight or nine highly homologous variants, appeared characteristic of ankylosing spondylitis blood. Disease-associated clones were reportedly significantly overrepresented in matched ankylosing spondylitis synovial fluid.

TCRdb processed the 5' RACE reads anew with MiXCR; each CDR3 protein has one entry. The sample yields fewer than 550,000 distinct CDR3 sequences, about 5.7% seen once. A word on this clonotype: Its antigen is not known.

Per germline, CDR1 SGHRS and CDR2 YFSETQ. V was pared by 4 bases and J by 7 bases, with 11 bases of the junction left unmatched. The CDR3 has 15 residues. This chain connects TRBV5-1 to TRBJ2-5; 9 bases agree with TRBD2. Sequencing was done on a sample of blood, either unsorted or a sorted T cell fraction (not recorded which). This receptor was taken from a male donor with ankylosing spondylitis. The CDR3 nucleotides are TGCGCCAGCAGCCTCTTAGCGGGGGCCCTAGGGACCCAGTACTTC. It is translated as CASSLLAGALGTQYF.